This TCR beta chain was found in a study of blood T cells in healthy people across ages. General study findings and limits: Unsorted PBMCs ruled out conclusive naive versus antigen-experienced comparison. Nothing was known about donor CMV status, and this possibly confounded expanded clonotype changes.

Every sample had a minimum of 6 million PBMCs isolated. PCR was performed a second time for 7 to 11 cycles using a sample-barcoded 5' primer and a J-beta primer mix. One entry per CDR3 protein results from TCRdb running MiXCR on the 5' RACE reads. Of 1.5 million to 2 million distinct CDR3 sequences listed, approximately 28% are singletons. Note on this clonotype: Antigen unknown. At one end the junction does not follow the germline gene, possibly because of a read error.

The CDR3 is made up of 14 amino acids. Germline V gene lookup returns CDR1 SQVTM and CDR2 ANQGSEA. Sequencing was performed on blood. The source is a woman aged 25 to 39 in good health. J is TRBJ1-1 and V is TRBV29-1, with D unresolved. CDR3 sequence reads: CSVAGYLRNTEALF. For the CDR3, the DNA is TGCAGCGTTGCTGGGTATTTGAGGAACACTGAAGCTTTGTTT.